This TCR beta chain is drawn from a study of T-cell memory formation after mild COVID-19. Overall study results and limits: Some responding clones appeared in pre-infection memory, suggesting cross-reactive memory joined.

This clonotype turned up a few times. No antigen is known for it. The V end was cut by 0 bases, the J end by 8 bases, with 16 bases between. Per the germline V gene, CDR1 is MGHRA and CDR2 is YSYEKL. This CDR3 is built from 15 residues. One entry per CDR3 protein, called by TCRdb with MiXCR from the 5' RACE reads. The sample includes 220,000 or so distinct CDR3 sequences, 9.5% of them seen just once. The chain employs TRBV4-1 and TRBJ1-2; D might be TRBD1 (5 bases). The receptor was derived from a man between 18 and 35 years old who had mild COVID-19 (a few samples of this study predate the infection). Cell type and time point are not known. Sequencing was carried out using PBMCs or a T cell subset sorted from them (not recorded which). The CDR3 reads CASSQDPRRAEGYTF. The CDR3 region has the DNA TGCGCCAGCAGCCAAGACCCTCGCAGGGCCGAAGGCTACACCTTC.